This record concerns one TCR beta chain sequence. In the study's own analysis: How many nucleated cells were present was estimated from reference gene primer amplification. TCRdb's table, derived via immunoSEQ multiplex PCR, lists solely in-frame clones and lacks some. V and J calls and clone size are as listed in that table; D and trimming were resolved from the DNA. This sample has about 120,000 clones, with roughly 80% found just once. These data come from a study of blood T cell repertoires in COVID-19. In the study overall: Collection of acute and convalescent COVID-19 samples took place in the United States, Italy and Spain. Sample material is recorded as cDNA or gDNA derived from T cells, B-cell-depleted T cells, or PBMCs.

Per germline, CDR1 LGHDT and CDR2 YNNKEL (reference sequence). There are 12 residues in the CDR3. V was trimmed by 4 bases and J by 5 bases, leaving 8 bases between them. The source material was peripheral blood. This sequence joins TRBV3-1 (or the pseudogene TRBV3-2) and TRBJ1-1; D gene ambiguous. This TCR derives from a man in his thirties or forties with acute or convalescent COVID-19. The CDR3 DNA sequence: TGTGCCAGCAGCCCCGGACTGACTGAAGCTTTCTTT. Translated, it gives CASSPGLTEAFF.